The next 23 T cell receptor beta chains were all read from a single sample in a study of vaccination and CD4 T cells after COVID-19. These receptors have no identified antigens. The treatment denotes: approximately nine-day PBMC culture with coronavirus spike peptide pools or control peptides (ViraFEST assay). With the Oncomine TCR Beta short-read assay, DNA from cultured CD4+ T cells was sequenced. Each CDR3 protein gets one entry after TCRdb re-called the PCR reads with MiXCR. The sample carries fewer than 20,000 distinct CDR3 sequences, approximately 49% recorded once. Source: CD4+ T cells from blood, cultured in vitro, taken before SARS-CoV-2 vaccination. The receptors were gathered from a human donor who had recovered from COVID-19.

The chain couples TRBV12-3 or TRBV12-4 to TRBJ1-2; the D gene is possibly TRBD1 (6 bases). The CDR3 sequence is 12 residues long. V dropped 4 bases and J dropped 7 bases, with 10 bases sitting between them. The CDR3 region has the DNA TGTGCCAGCAGTTCCAGGGGCCGTGGCTACACCTTC. Translating gives CASSSRGRGYTF.

This clonotype was seen a handful of times. V gene TRBV6-5 combines with J gene TRBJ1-2, with D possibly TRBD1 on 6 matching bases. The germline V gene encodes CDR1 MNHEY and CDR2 SVGAGI. Between the trimmed V and J ends, which lost 0 bases and 5 bases, there was a span of 10 bases. CDR3 length equals 14 residues. This CDR3 is CASSYSGGQYGYTF. CDR3 DNA: TGTGCCAGCAGTTACTCGGGGGGCCAGTATGGCTACACCTTC.

V and J are TRBV2 and TRBJ1-5, with a possible D match to TRBD1 (6 bases). Trimming cost V 5 bases and J 2 bases, with 10 bases left between them. Germline V gene lookup returns CDR1 SNHLY and CDR2 FYNNEI. The CDR3 length is 14 residues. The CDR3 is CASSLTGRNQPQHF. CDR3 DNA sequence: TGTGCCAGCAGTCTAACAGGGCGCAATCAGCCCCAGCATTTT. Drawing the rest from reference TRBV2 and TRBJ1-5, the complete variable domain is EPEVTQTPSHQVTQMGQEVILRCVPISNHLYFYWYRQILGQKVEFLVSFYNNEISEKSEIFDDQFSVERPDGSNFTLKIRSTKLEDSAMYFCASSLTGRNQPQHFGDGTRLSIL.

CDR3 amino acids: CSALGGLVGRVEQYF. The CDR3 region has the DNA TGCAGTGCTCTGGGTGGACTAGTGGGCAGGGTCGAGCAGTACTTC. This sequence joins TRBV20-1 and TRBJ2-7; 7 bases agree with TRBD2. From germline, CDR1 is DFQATT and CDR2 SNEGSKA (reference sequence). The CDR3 covers 15 residues. Trimming at V came to 5 bases and at J to 6 bases, leaving 16 bases not matched to a gene.

V and J are TRBV7-3 and TRBJ2-2, with a weak D call TRBD2 (5 bases). Germline V gene data show CDR1 as SGHTA and CDR2 as FQGTGA. V lost 3 bases to trimming and J lost 7 bases, with 15 bases between them. The CDR3 sequence is 15 residues long. The CDR3 sequence is CASSFGGEGVGELFF. The CDR3 DNA sequence: TGTGCCAGCAGCTTTGGAGGCGAGGGCGTCGGGGAGCTGTTTTTT.

V usage is TRBV10-3 and J usage is TRBJ2-2, with a weak D call TRBD2 (6 bases). The CDR3 runs 14 residues. V dropped 4 bases and J dropped 5 bases, with 11 bases sitting between them. The germline CDR1 and CDR2 sequences are ENHRY and SYGVKD. In nucleotides, the CDR3 is TGTGCCATCAGTGGCGGGGTCAAAACCGGGGAGCTGTTTTTT. It codes for CAISGGVKTGELFF.

The CDR3 DNA sequence: TGCAGTGCTATATCGGGAGCATTAGGGGAGCAGTACTTC. Protein sequence: CSAISGALGEQYF. The chain links TRBV20-1 to TRBJ2-7, with D perhaps matching TRBD2 (6 bases). The V end lost 4 bases, the J end lost 7 bases, and 17 bases lay between the germline ends. The CDR3 has 13 residues. CDR1 and CDR2 from the germline V gene are DFQATT and SNEGSKA (reference sequence).

The chain has TRBV20-1 and TRBJ1-1; TRBD1 matches 7 bases. Germline V lookup: CDR1 DFQATT, CDR2 SNEGSKA (reference sequence). V shed 1 base and J 11 bases; nucleotides not matched to a gene: 13. The CDR3 contains 14 residues. The CDR3 here is CSARGGSGGLKAFF. In DNA form, the CDR3 reads TGCAGTGCTAGAGGGGGATCAGGGGGGCTGAAGGCTTTCTTT.

The chain couples TRBV2 to TRBJ1-2; 7 nucleotides match TRBD1. The length of the CDR3 is 15 residues. The V and J ends lost 6 bases and 4 bases, in that order; junction bases with no gene match: 11. Germline values: CDR1 SNHLY, CDR2 FYNNEI. Written as DNA, the CDR3 is TGTGCCAGCAGGATGGGGTTAGGGGGCTCCTATGGCTACACCTTC. Residues: CASRMGLGGSYGYTF.

This clonotype was picked up a small number of times. The gene calls are TRBV28 and TRBJ1-4; the match to TRBD1 covers 7 bases. CDR3 length equals 14 residues. The germline CDR1 and CDR2 sequences are MDHEN and SYDVKM. The junction had 5 bases not matched to a gene; V was cut back by 2 bases and J by 8 bases. The CDR3 DNA is TGTGCCAGCAGTTTAGAGGGGGCGAACGAAAAACTGTTTTTT. Encoded protein: CASSLEGANEKLFF.

The chain recombines TRBV20-1 with TRBJ2-2, with 10 bases lining up with TRBD2. This CDR3 spans 15 amino acids. J was trimmed by 6 bases and V by 3 bases; bases with no gene match: 7. Germline CDR1 reads DFQATT; CDR2 reads SNEGSKA (reference sequence). CDR3 loop: CSARASGSPPGELFF. CDR3 in DNA: TGCAGTGCTAGGGCTAGCGGGAGCCCCCCCGGGGAGCTGTTTTTT.

V is TRBV9 and J is TRBJ2-3, with 7 positions matching TRBD1. Germline V CDR1 and CDR2: SGDLS, YYNGEE. The junction had 8 bases not matched to a gene; V was cut back by 5 bases and J by 8 bases. The CDR3 extends over 13 amino acids. The CDR3 region is CASRQTGAGTQYF. The DNA of the CDR3 is TGTGCCAGCAGACAAACAGGGGCGGGTACGCAGTATTTT.

V gene TRBV20-1 combines with J gene TRBJ2-5; TRBD2 might be the D (6 bases). Trimming removed 3 bases from V and 6 bases from J, with 14 bases in between. Germline CDR1 DFQATT, CDR2 SNEGSKA (reference sequence). The CDR3 is 13 residues long. The CDR3 region is CSASPGSAKTQYF. CDR3 DNA sequence: TGCAGTGCTAGCCCCGGGAGCGCAAAGACCCAGTACTTC.

This chain uses TRBV10-3 with TRBJ1-5; D is uncertain. Germline CDR1 and CDR2: ENHRY and SYGVKD. Trimming took 2 bases from V and 6 from J, leaving 17 bases between them. There are 16 residues in the CDR3. As DNA, the CDR3 is TGTGCCATCAGTGAGAGGATTGAGGGCTTGGGTCAGCCCCAGCATTTT. It yields the protein CAISERIEGLGQPQHF.

The chain links TRBV7-2 to TRBJ2-6, with TRBD1 identical over 7 bases. The CDR3 totals 15 residues. Germline CDR1 and CDR2: SGHTA and FQGNSA. The trim removed 6 bases at V and 2 bases at J, leaving 4 bases unmatched. CDR3 in amino acids: CASSRDSAGANVLTF. The CDR3 DNA reads TGTGCCAGCAGTCGGGACAGTGCTGGGGCCAACGTCCTGACTTTC. Together with reference TRBV7-2 and TRBJ2-6, the CDR3 gives the full variable domain: GAGVSQSPSNKVTEKGKDVELRCDPISGHTALYWYRQSLGQGLEFLIYFQGNSAPDKSGLPSDRFSAERTGGSVSTLTIQRTQQEDSAVYLCASSRDSAGANVLTFGAGSRLTVL.

This sequence joins TRBV18 and TRBJ1-2; tentatively, D is TRBD1 (5 bases). Germline CDR1 KGHSH, CDR2 LQKENI. Trimming removed 1 base at V and 8 bases at J, with 11 bases between. This CDR3 spans 13 amino acids. CDR3: CASSPLPGEGYTF. The CDR3 DNA follows: TGTGCCAGCTCACCACTCCCGGGGGAAGGCTACACCTTC.

With regard to this clonotype: One end of the junction fails to match germline, which may point to a read error. This rearrangement joins TRBV7-7 to TRBJ2-5, with D perhaps matching TRBD2 (5 bases). The length of the CDR3 is 16 residues. Germline CDR1 reads SSHAT; CDR2 reads FNYEAQ (reference sequence). The CDR3 nucleotides are TGTGCTAGCAGCTTATCAGGAGGTCTGGGAATTGAGACCCAGTACTTC. As protein: CASSLSGGLGIETQYF.

This clonotype was found a few times. This chain connects TRBV7-9 to TRBJ2-7; D ambiguous. V lost 10 bases to trimming and J lost 3 bases, with 25 bases between them. Germline CDR1 reads SEHNR; CDR2 reads FQNEAQ (reference sequence). The CDR3 length is 16 residues. The CDR3 bases are TGTGCCATTTCCAACCACGAAGGCAGGTCCAACTACGAGCAGTACTTC. This sequence encodes CAISNHEGRSNYEQYF.

This clonotype was detected only a few times. The gene calls are TRBV20-1 and TRBJ1-1, with unresolved D. Per germline, CDR1 DFQATT and CDR2 SNEGSKA (reference sequence). The CDR3 totals 13 residues. Trimming took 3 bases from V and 2 from J, leaving 10 bases between them. The CDR3 sequence: CSASWTINTEAFF. Here the CDR3 DNA reads TGCAGTGCTAGTTGGACGATTAACACTGAAGCTTTCTTT.

The J gene is TRBJ2-5, the V gene TRBV11-2; the match to TRBD2 covers 14 bases. This CDR3 is 15 amino acids long. With V trimmed by 5 bases and J by 5 bases, 4 bases remained unmatched. Germline CDR1 reads SGHAT; CDR2 reads FQNNGV. The CDR3 here is CASSAGLAGVETQYF. DNA of the CDR3: TGTGCCAGCAGCGCGGGACTAGCGGGAGTTGAGACCCAGTACTTC.

V usage is TRBV11-1 and J usage is TRBJ2-1; TRBD2 agrees at 13 bases. Trimming took 6 bases from V and 3 from J; bases not matched to a gene: 5. CDR1 and CDR2 (germline): SGHAT, FQDESV (reference sequence). There are 16 residues in the CDR3. The CDR3 loop reads CASSPGLAGVYNEQFF. The CDR3 bases are TGTGCCAGCAGTCCCGGACTAGCGGGGGTCTACAATGAGCAGTTCTTC.

For this clonotype: Here the CDR3 omits its conserved ending phenylalanine or tryptophan, so a read error is the likely source. This chain links TRBV6-1 with TRBJ1-2; 10 bases agree with TRBD1. Germline CDR1 and CDR2: MNHNS and SASEGT. The CDR3 totals 13 residues. The V and J ends lost 6 bases and 4 bases, in that order; junction bases with no gene match: 2. The CDR3: CASRGTGAYGYTL. In nucleotides, the CDR3 is TGTGCCAGCAGAGGGACAGGGGCCTATGGCTACACCCTC.

This sequence joins TRBV2 and TRBJ1-6, with TRBD1 identical over 7 bases. Germline CDR1 and CDR2: SNHLY and FYNNEI. With V trimmed by 6 bases and J by 6 bases, 5 bases remained unmatched. The CDR3 consists of 14 residues. CDR3 sequence reads: CASREDRPNSPLHF. The DNA for the CDR3 is TGTGCCAGCAGGGAGGACAGGCCTAATTCACCCCTCCACTTT.